Listed below are T cell receptor beta chains from one sample, sequenced in a study of memory CD4+ T cells and cytomegalovirus serostatus. Measured with immunoSEQ multiplex PCR; TCRdb has only the in-frame clones, and not every one. The data hold tens of thousands of clones, with more than 75% observed a single time. Specimen: memory CD4+ T cells from blood. These receptors all come from an adult in good health and CMV-seropositive. Both conserved end residues are part of each CDR3. D genes are given only for firm matches. Clone sizes are given selectively: once, few, many, or a class where the clone is expanded.

v_gene	abundance	d_gene	j_gene	CDR3aa	CDR3nt
TRBV9	once	.	TRBJ2-7	CASSASVQGGSGDEQYF	TGTGCCAGCAGCGCAAGCGTCCAGGGAGGGTCAGGGGACGAGCAGTACTTC
TRBV2	.	.	TRBJ1-5	CASSEVEIYSNQPQHF	TGTGCCAGCAGTGAGGTGGAAATCTATAGCAATCAGCCCCAGCATTTT
TRBV5-1	.	.	TRBJ1-4	CASSPDIYNEKLFF	TGCGCCAGCAGCCCAGACATCTATAATGAAAAACTGTTTTTT
TRBV6-6	.	.	TRBJ2-6	CASSQKLSGANVLTF	TGTGCCAGCAGCCAGAAACTCTCTGGGGCCAACGTCCTGACTTTC
TRBV6-4	.	TRBD2	TRBJ2-7	CASSDSPSGSPYEQYF	TGTGCCAGCAGTGACTCCCCTAGCGGGAGTCCCTACGAGCAGTACTTC
TRBV7-9	few	.	TRBJ1-4	CASSLYVANEKLFF	TGTGCCAGCAGCTTATACGTAGCTAATGAAAAACTGTTTTTT
TRBV30	.	.	TRBJ2-1	CAWSPTPLHEQFF	TGTGCCTGGAGTCCGACGCCCCTACATGAGCAGTTCTTC
TRBV28	.	.	TRBJ1-1	CASSLSSDGKAFF	TGTGCCAGCAGTTTAAGCAGCGACGGAAAAGCTTTCTTT
TRBV5-4	.	TRBD2	TRBJ2-2	CASTSLRTSGTGELFF	TGTGCCAGCACCTCCCTGAGGACTAGCGGCACCGGGGAGCTGTTTTTT
TRBV30	.	TRBD2	TRBJ2-3	CAWVSGRAHF	TGTGCCTGGGTTAGCGGGAGAGCGCATTTT
TRBV19	.	TRBD2	TRBJ2-6	CPPNEKGTSGSSISGANVLTF	TGTCCCCCCAATGAGAAAGGGACTAGCGGGAGCTCCATCTCTGGGGCCAACGTCCTGACTTTC
TRBV25-1	once	.	TRBJ2-5	CASSPSRGTNNQETQYF	TGTGCCAGCAGCCCCTCCCGAGGGACAAATAATCAAGAGACCCAGTACTTC
TRBV28	.	.	TRBJ1-2	CASSSASFGYGYTF	TGTGCCAGCAGCTCGGCCTCTTTTGGGTATGGCTACACCTTC
TRBV9	.	.	TRBJ2-7	CASSEQGGHEQYF	TGTGCCAGCAGCGAACAGGGCGGCCACGAGCAGTACTTC
TRBV10-1	.	TRBD2	TRBJ2-3	CASSEPRGRVTDTQYF	TGCGCCAGCAGTGAGCCGCGGGGGAGAGTCACAGATACGCAGTATTTT
TRBV28	.	.	TRBJ2-3	CASSSPPTLTDTQYF	TGTGCCAGCAGTTCCCCCCCCACCCTCACAGATACGCAGTATTTT
TRBV5-1	.	TRBD1	TRBJ1-6	CASSWGATGVANSPLHF	TGCGCCAGCAGCTGGGGGGCGACAGGGGTGGCGAATTCACCCCTCCACTTT
TRBV6-1	.	TRBD1	TRBJ2-7	CASSASGDRAYEQYF	TGTGCCAGCAGTGCCTCCGGGGACAGGGCCTACGAGCAGTACTTC
TRBV6-1	few	.	TRBJ1-2	CASSEASFSYGYTF	TGTGCCAGCAGTGAAGCGTCCTTCAGCTATGGCTACACCTTC
TRBV6-1	.	.	TRBJ1-2	CASSDTYGYTF	TGTGCCAGCAGTGACACCTATGGCTACACCTTC
TRBV30	.	.	TRBJ2-3	CAWSVSTDSTDTQYF	TGTGCCTGGAGTGTATCTACGGATAGCACAGATACGCAGTATTTT
TRBV7-9	.	TRBD2	TRBJ2-5	CASSIAGQETQYF	TGTGCCAGCAGCATAGCGGGACAAGAGACCCAGTACTTC
TRBV30	.	.	TRBJ2-5	CACSRDPLAETQYF	TGTGCCTGCTCCCGGGACCCCCTAGCGGAGACCCAGTACTTC
TRBV25-1	.	.	TRBJ1-5	CASSEPGKPQHF	TGTGCCAGCAGTGAGCCCGGGAAGCCCCAGCATTTT